This TCR beta chain was captured by sequencing in a study of identical twins. Study outcomes and limitations: Analyses of zero insertions could, in part, be confounded by invariant MAIT and iNKT cells. Cord blood's abundant beta clonotypes had fewer insertions, unlike memory repertoires.

cDNA molecules carried unique molecular identifiers, and template switching added a universal primer site. TCRdb re-called the 5' RACE reads through MiXCR, storing one row per CDR3 protein. The table shows a few hundred thousand distinct CDR3 sequences, with approximately 13% occurring only once. The V and J ends lost 0 bases and 4 bases, in that order; junction bases with no gene match: 7. This CDR3 region has 16 residues. Germline V CDR1 and CDR2: MNHEY, SVGAGI. With regard to this clonotype: The antigen is not known.

This sample also appeared in a second study, on yellow fever vaccine responses in identical twins. That study adds: Each twin's T cell response to the vaccine was reported to look partly convergent and partly personalized.

The sample was CD8+ T cells sorted from blood. The clonotype was recovered from a woman aged 18 to 35 in good health. The chain joins TRBV6-5 to TRBJ2-5, with 8 nucleotides matching TRBD2. The CDR3 sequence is CASSYSNGGAAETQYF. The DNA of the CDR3 is TGTGCCAGCAGTTACTCTAACGGGGGGGCCGCAGAGACCCAGTACTTC.